The 28 T cell receptor beta chains in this list originate from one sample, sequenced in a study of blood T cell repertoires in COVID-19. Profiling relied on immunoSEQ multiplex PCR, and the TCRdb table lists in-frame clones only, not all of them. The table has about 150,000 clones, around 79% seen once. The sample consisted of peripheral blood. These receptors were obtained from a woman in her 70s with COVID-19, enrolled during active disease.

This rearrangement joins TRBV29-1 to TRBJ1-2; the D gene is possibly TRBD1 (6 bases). Looked up from germline, CDR1 is SQVTM and CDR2 is ANQGSEA. This CDR3 region has 12 residues. V lost 7 bases to trimming and J lost 2 bases, with 11 bases between them. The CDR3 DNA follows: TGCAGCGCTCGGACAGCCAACTATGGCTACACCTTC. It codes for CSARTANYGYTF.

V and J are TRBV7-5 and TRBJ2-3; no DNA check was done on the table's D call, TRBD1. TRBV7-5 is a pseudogene segment. There are 15 residues in the CDR3. CDR3 protein: CARGASLRGTDTQYF. CDR3 DNA sequence: TGTGCCAGAGGGGCTAGTCTCAGGGGCACAGATACGCAGTATTTT.

This sequence joins TRBV19 and TRBJ1-2; perhaps TRBD1 as D (5 bases). Germline V gives CDR1 LNHDA, CDR2 SQIVND (reference sequence). The CDR3 is made up of 15 amino acids. Trimming shortened V by 9 bases and J by 6 bases, and 23 bases separated the two germline ends. The CDR3 here is CASAHGGGPGDGYTF. In DNA, the CDR3 is TGTGCCAGCGCCCACGGGGGGGGACCGGGCGATGGCTACACCTTC.

This sequence joins TRBV30 and TRBJ1-1; 7 bases map to TRBD1. V shed 4 bases and J 1 base; nucleotides not matched to a gene: 3. Germline V CDR1 and CDR2: GTSNPN, SVGIG (reference sequence). The CDR3 loop spans 13 amino acids. As DNA, the CDR3 is TGTGCCTGGACCGACAGGGCGAACACTGAAGCTTTCTTT. This codes for CAWTDRANTEAFF. Filled out from reference TRBV30 and TRBJ1-1, the complete variable domain reads SQTIHQWPATLVQPVGSPLSLECTVEGTSNPNLYWYRQAAGRGLQLLFYSVGIGQISSEVPQNLSASRPQDRQFILSSKKLLLSDSGFYLCAWTDRANTEAFFGQGTRLTVV.

The chain recombines TRBV9 with TRBJ2-1; maybe TRBD1 (6 bases). V was pared by 3 bases and J by 2 bases, with 12 bases between. The CDR3 length is 15 residues. From germline, CDR1 is SGDLS and CDR2 YYNGEE. The CDR3: CASSEVGATYNEQFF. Written as DNA, the CDR3 is TGTGCCAGCAGCGAAGTGGGGGCGACCTACAATGAGCAGTTCTTC.

The chain uses TRBV4-1 and TRBJ2-7; TRBD1 matches at 11 bases. The ends lost 4 bases at V and 2 bases at J; junction bases unmatched: 7. This CDR3 region has 16 residues. Germline V CDR1 and CDR2: MGHRA, YSYEKL. CDR3 sequence: CASSPPRTGGTYEQYF. The CDR3, as DNA: TGCGCCAGCAGCCCCCCCCGGACAGGGGGCACCTACGAGCAGTACTTC.

V and J are TRBV5-1 and TRBJ2-7, with D perhaps matching TRBD2 (5 bases). The length of the CDR3 is 13 residues. CDR1 SGHRS and CDR2 YFSETQ come from the germline V gene. V was trimmed by 5 bases and J by 1 base, leaving 10 bases between them. The CDR3 coding sequence is TGCGCCAGCAGGAGGGAACGGTCCTACGAGCAGTACTTC. This sequence encodes CASRRERSYEQYF.

This chain links TRBV9 with TRBJ1-4; possibly TRBD1 for D (5 bases). V shed 1 base and J shed 8 bases, with 9 bases lying between them. Germline V gene lookup returns CDR1 SGDLS and CDR2 YYNGEE. This CDR3 has 13 amino acids. The CDR3 sequence: CASSVYGGEKLFF. The CDR3, as DNA: TGTGCCAGCAGCGTATATGGGGGGGAAAAACTGTTTTTT.

This clone was observed a single time. The chain links TRBV20-1 to TRBJ1-5, with TRBD1 as a possible D gene (6 bases). Trimming removed 3 bases from V and 5 bases from J, with 14 bases in between. This CDR3 spans 14 amino acids. Germline assignment: CDR1 DFQATT and CDR2 SNEGSKA (reference sequence). CDR3 nucleotides: TGCAGTGCTAGTTGGGGGAGGGGGGATCAGCCCCAGCATTTT. This codes for CSASWGRGDQPQHF.

As DNA, the CDR3 is TGTGCCAGCAGCTTAGGGGTCGCAGGGGCCTCCCTCGAGCAGTACTTC. Amino acids: CASSLGVAGASLEQYF. The chain links TRBV7-2 to TRBJ2-7, with TRBD1 as a possible D gene (6 bases). Germline CDR1 is SGHTA and CDR2 is FQGNSA. The CDR3 has 16 amino acids. Deletions cut 1 base from V and 6 bases from J, with 19 bases between.

The V gene is TRBV28, the J gene TRBJ1-5; D remains ambiguous. The V end lost 1 base, the J end lost 1 base, and 8 bases lay between the germline ends. The CDR3 is made up of 15 amino acids. Germline V gene lookup returns CDR1 MDHEN and CDR2 SYDVKM. The chain's CDR3 is CASSLLSRSNQPQHF. As DNA, the CDR3 is TGTGCCAGCAGTTTATTGTCGCGGAGCAATCAGCCCCAGCATTTT. The full variable domain, its missing parts supplied by reference TRBV28 and TRBJ1-5, is DVKVTQSSRYLVKRTGEKVFLECVQDMDHENMFWYRQDPGLGLRLIYFSYDVKMKEKGDIPEGYSVSREKKERFSLILESASTNQTSMYLCASSLLSRSNQPQHFGDGTRLSIL.

V is TRBV4-3 and J is TRBJ2-1; 12 bases fit TRBD2. CDR1 and CDR2 from the germline V gene are LGHNA and YSLEER. V lost 1 base to trimming and J lost 8 bases; unmatched junction nucleotides: 3. The CDR3 extends over 15 amino acids. CDR3 sequence reads: CASSQGLAGEYEQFF. CDR3 sequence (DNA): TGCGCCAGCAGCCAAGGACTAGCGGGGGAGTATGAGCAGTTCTTC.

The chain joins TRBV2 to TRBJ2-7, with TRBD2 identical over 13 bases. The V and J ends lost 9 bases and 6 bases, in that order; junction bases with no gene match: 11. CDR3 size: 15 residues. Germline loops: CDR1 SNHLY, CDR2 FYNNEI. The CDR3 here is CASRDRGLAGLEQYF. DNA for the CDR3: TGTGCCAGTAGAGATAGGGGACTAGCGGGGCTCGAGCAGTACTTC.

This clone was seen once. The chain combines TRBV10-3 with TRBJ2-3; 11 nucleotides agree with TRBD2. The CDR3 loop spans 15 amino acids. V was clipped by 6 bases and J by 5 bases; unmatched bases: 7. Germline V gene data show CDR1 as ENHRY and CDR2 as SYGVKD. The chain's CDR3 is CAIRDSGGALDTQYF. CDR3 sequence (DNA): TGTGCCATCAGGGATAGCGGGGGGGCCTTAGATACGCAGTATTTT.

This chain joins TRBV7-8 and TRBJ2-3; 7 nucleotides agree with TRBD2. Germline assignment: CDR1 SGHVS and CDR2 FQNEAQ. V shed 5 bases and J 5 bases; nucleotides not matched to a gene: 13. The CDR3 is 16 amino acids. The CDR3 region is CASSLDIGGRGDTQYF. CDR3 coding DNA: TGTGCCAGCAGCCTTGACATTGGGGGGAGGGGAGATACGCAGTATTTT. The full variable domain, with the rest looked up from reference TRBV7-8 and TRBJ2-3, is GAGVSQSPRYKVAKRGQDVALRCDPISGHVSLFWYQQALGQGPEFLTYFQNEAQLDKSGLPSDRFFAERPEGSVSTLKIQRTQQEDSAVYLCASSLDIGGRGDTQYFGPGTRLTVL.

The rearrangement uses TRBV6-5 and TRBJ1-1, with D unresolved. The CDR3 runs 15 residues. V lost 2 bases and J 4 bases, leaving 14 bases between the germline ends. Germline-derived CDR1 and CDR2 are MNHEY and SVGAGI. In DNA form, the CDR3 reads TGTGCCAGCAGTTACGGAGGGTCGTGGGGCACTGAAGCTTTCTTT. It codes for CASSYGGSWGTEAFF.

The chain couples TRBV2 to TRBJ2-3, with TRBD1 as a possible D gene (5 bases). The CDR3 spans 13 residues. CDR1 is SNHLY, CDR2 FYNNEI, per germline. V shed 6 bases and J shed 4 bases, with 11 bases lying between them. The CDR3 loop reads CASSPDSPDTQYF. In nucleotides, the CDR3 is TGTGCCAGCAGCCCCGACAGCCCAGATACGCAGTATTTT. The variable domain in full, with the rest retrieved from reference TRBV2 and TRBJ2-3, is EPEVTQTPSHQVTQMGQEVILRCVPISNHLYFYWYRQILGQKVEFLVSFYNNEISEKSEIFDDQFSVERPDGSNFTLKIRSTKLEDSAMYFCASSPDSPDTQYFGPGTRLTVL.

The CDR3 reads CASSPLLTPEQFF. The DNA of the CDR3 is TGTGCCAGCTCGCCTCTTCTTACTCCGGAGCAGTTCTTC. This chain links TRBV18 with TRBJ2-1; D gene unclear. This CDR3 region has 13 residues. Deletions cut 6 bases from V and 10 bases from J, with 16 bases between. CDR1 is KGHSH and CDR2 is LQKENI in the germline V gene.

On this clone: Its ends do not fully match the called genes, so a read error is possible. This chain links TRBV12-3 or TRBV12-4 with TRBJ2-7, with no clear D. The CDR3 is 11 amino acids. The CDR3 sequence: CTSSSFYEQYF. The CDR3 DNA follows: TGTACCAGCAGTTCGTTCTACGAGCAGTACTTC.

The chain is built from TRBV7-9 and TRBJ1-5, with D unclear. The CDR3 is 12 residues long. Germline assignment: CDR1 SEHNR and CDR2 FQNEAQ (reference sequence). Trimming shortened V by 1 base and J by 11 bases, and 9 bases separated the two germline ends. The CDR3 region is CASSLGGGSQHF. CDR3 nucleotide sequence: TGTGCCAGCAGCTTAGGGGGAGGTTCCCAGCATTTT.

J is TRBJ1-5 and V is TRBV18, with D perhaps TRBD1 (5 bases). The V gene lost 3 bases and the J gene lost 2 bases, with 11 bases spanning the gap. Germline V CDR1 and CDR2: KGHSH, LQKENI. This CDR3 region has 15 residues. DNA for the CDR3: TGTGCCAGCTCACCGAATTCAGGGCGCAATCAGCCCCAGCATTTT. Its translation is CASSPNSGRNQPQHF.

The gene calls are TRBV19 and TRBJ2-7; 9 bases fit TRBD1. The CDR3 is made up of 14 amino acids. V dropped 5 bases and J dropped 5; count of bases not matched to a gene: 7. CDR1 is LNHDA, CDR2 SQIVND, per germline (reference sequence). The CDR3 protein is CASSPGQGLHEQYF. The CDR3 DNA sequence: TGTGCCAGTAGTCCTGGACAGGGGTTACACGAGCAGTACTTC. Full variable domain (rest looked up from reference TRBV19 and TRBJ2-7): DGGITQSPKYLFRKEGQNVTLSCEQNLNHDAMYWYRQDPGQGLRLIYYSQIVNDFQKGDIAEGYSVSREKKESFPLTVTSAQKNPTAFYLCASSPGQGLHEQYFGPGTRLTVT.

Only one count was recorded for this clone. This chain joins TRBV9 and TRBJ2-5, with a tentative D call TRBD2 (5 bases). Trimming stripped 4 bases from V and 5 bases from J, with 15 bases between. The CDR3 has 14 amino acids. Germline lookup yields CDR1 SGDLS and CDR2 YYNGEE. DNA of the CDR3: TGTGCCAGCAGCAATACTAGGGTATCGGAGACCCAGTACTTC. Translating it yields CASSNTRVSETQYF.

This clone is medium-sized by share. This rearrangement joins TRBV2 to TRBJ1-1; D ambiguous. Trimming took off 5 bases at V and 7 bases at J, with 14 bases between the two ends. CDR1 is SNHLY and CDR2 is FYNNEI in the germline V gene. The CDR3 totals 13 residues. The CDR3 nucleotides read TGTGCCAGCAGTAAGGACGGTCGGGGTGAAGCTTTCTTT. Protein sequence: CASSKDGRGEAFF.

Concerning this clone: Mismatch with germline at one junction end may stem from a read error. The chain couples TRBV3-1 (or the pseudogene TRBV3-2) to TRBJ1-2, with D perhaps TRBD1 (5 bases). Germline V gives CDR1 LGHDT, CDR2 YNNKEL (reference sequence). The CDR3 is 15 residues long. CDR3 sequence reads: CASSPLGGSEYDYTF. DNA for the CDR3: TGTGCCAGCAGTCCTCTGGGGGGATCGGAGTATGACTACACCTTC.

The chain links TRBV12-3 or TRBV12-4 to TRBJ2-1; 8 bases are a match to TRBD2. V lost 2 bases to trimming and J lost 9 bases; unmatched junction nucleotides: 3. The CDR3 is 13 amino acids. CDR3 in DNA: TGTGCCAGCAGTTTAATCGCGGGAGGTGAGCAGTTCTTC. It translates to CASSLIAGGEQFF.

The rearrangement joins TRBV6-1 to TRBJ1-1; TRBD1 might be the D (5 bases). CDR1 and CDR2 from the germline V gene are MNHNS and SASEGT. Trimming left V 2 bases short and J 2 bases short, with 9 bases between. The CDR3 has 14 amino acids. This chain's CDR3 is CASSERQRNTEAFF. The CDR3 coding sequence is TGTGCCAGCAGTGAAAGACAGCGCAACACTGAAGCTTTCTTT.

This clone has only a few counts. This chain links TRBV2 with TRBJ1-3; no clear D gene. V was trimmed by 4 bases and J by 0 bases, leaving 25 bases between them. Germline V gene lookup returns CDR1 SNHLY and CDR2 FYNNEI. CDR3 length: 20 residues. The DNA of the CDR3 is TGTGCCAGCAGTGCCCTATTTTCCCTCGAGCTCCCCGGCTCTGGAAACACCATATATTTT. Protein product: CASSALFSLELPGSGNTIYF.